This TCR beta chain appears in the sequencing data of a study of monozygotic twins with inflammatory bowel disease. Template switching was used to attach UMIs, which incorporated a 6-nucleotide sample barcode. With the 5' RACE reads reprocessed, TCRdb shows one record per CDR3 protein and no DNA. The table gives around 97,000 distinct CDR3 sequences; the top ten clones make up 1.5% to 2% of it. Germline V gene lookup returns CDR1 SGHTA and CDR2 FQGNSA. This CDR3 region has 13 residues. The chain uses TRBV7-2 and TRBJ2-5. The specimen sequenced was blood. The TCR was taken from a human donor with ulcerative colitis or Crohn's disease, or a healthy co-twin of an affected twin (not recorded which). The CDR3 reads CASRSRWVETQYF.